What follows are 15 T cell receptor beta chains derived from one specimen sequenced in a study of ipilimumab plus nivolumab after autologous stem cell transplantation (dated by TCRdb to the early 2020s). The library was obtained by the immunoSEQ multiplex PCR assay. What TCRdb holds here is the immuneACCESS table cut down to in-frame rearrangements. Part of the clones is not present; checked against another copy, under half of the missing clones reflect an unresolved V gene, and the others are unexplained. The sample has tens of thousands of clones on record, about 91% of them singletons. The ten biggest clones cover approximately 0.92% of the sample. The sequenced sample was PBMCs, obtained in a trial of ipilimumab plus nivolumab as post-transplant consolidation. The source is a male donor with multiple myeloma.

The genes are TRBV18 and TRBJ2-1; D gene ambiguous. The germline CDR1 and CDR2 sequences are KGHSH and LQKENI. The CDR3 runs to 13 residues. V lost 1 base and J lost 4, with 5 bases in between. The CDR3 nucleotides are TGTGCCAGCTCACCACAGCTTTACAATGAGCAGTTCTTC. Its translation is CASSPQLYNEQFF.

The chain couples TRBV7-2 to TRBJ2-5, with D tentatively TRBD1 (6 bases). The V gene's germline CDR1 is SGHTA and CDR2 FQGNSA. V was shortened by 4 bases and J by 5 bases, with 11 bases between the two germline ends. This CDR3 comprises 13 residues. The CDR3 protein is CASSSWTAETQYF. CDR3 nucleotide sequence: TGTGCCAGCAGCTCCTGGACAGCCGAGACCCAGTACTTC.

The chain carries TRBV5-5 and TRBJ1-4, with D unclear. The V end lost 0 bases, the J end lost 0 bases, and 3 bases lay between the germline ends. Looked up from germline, CDR1 is SGHKS and CDR2 is YYEKEE (reference sequence). This CDR3 region has 14 residues. The CDR3 protein is CASSLGTTNEKLFF. The CDR3 nucleotides read TGTGCCAGCAGCTTGGGAACAACTAATGAAAAACTGTTTTTT.

The chain has TRBV5-6 and TRBJ1-1; D call uncertain. This CDR3 spans 15 amino acids. In germline, CDR1 is SGHDT, CDR2 YYEEEE. Trimming stripped 4 bases from V and 1 base from J, with 14 bases between. CDR3 DNA: TGTGCCAGCAGCCCCGGAACTCAGAGGAACACTGAAGCTTTCTTT. This codes for CASSPGTQRNTEAFF.

This chain joins TRBV7-9 and TRBJ1-2, with 7 bases matching TRBD1. CDR3 length equals 16 residues. CDR1 SEHNR and CDR2 FQNEAQ come from the germline V gene (reference sequence). V lost 5 bases and J lost 0; bases outside the gene matches: 9. The CDR3 sequence is CASSTSTGAPNYGYTF. The CDR3 DNA follows: TGTGCCAGCAGCACAAGCACAGGGGCTCCTAACTATGGCTACACCTTC.

The V gene is TRBV19, the J gene TRBJ1-5; 9 bases line up with TRBD1. The V gene's germline CDR1 is LNHDA and CDR2 SQIVND (reference sequence). The CDR3 sequence is 17 residues long. The V segment lost 3 bases and the J segment 1 base; nucleotides outside the gene matches: 7. In DNA form, the CDR3 reads TGTGCCAGTAGTATGGGGACAGGGACCGCAAGCAATCAGCCCCAGCATTTT. Amino acid sequence: CASSMGTGTASNQPQHF. The full variable domain, its missing parts supplied by reference TRBV19 and TRBJ1-5, is DGGITQSPKYLFRKEGQNVTLSCEQNLNHDAMYWYRQDPGQGLRLIYYSQIVNDFQKGDIAEGYSVSREKKESFPLTVTSAQKNPTAFYLCASSMGTGTASNQPQHFGDGTRLSIL.

The chain couples TRBV2 to TRBJ1-4; 7 bases align to TRBD1. The V and J ends lost 4 bases and 8 bases, in that order; junction bases with no gene match: 4. CDR3 length: 13 residues. The germline gives CDR1 SNHLY, CDR2 FYNNEI. CDR3 sequence reads: CASSGQGREKLFF. CDR3 nucleotide sequence: TGTGCCAGCAGTGGACAGGGACGCGAAAAACTGTTTTTT.

The DNA for the CDR3 is TGTGCCAGCAGCCAAGATTCCCTGACAGCGGAGGATGAAAAACTGTTTTTT. It is translated as CASSQDSLTAEDEKLFF. The chain links TRBV4-2 to TRBJ1-4, with D possibly being TRBD1 (5 bases). Germline CDR1 is LGHNA and CDR2 is YNFKEQ. The CDR3 length is 17 residues. V lost 0 bases and J lost 6, with 17 bases in between.

This chain uses TRBV7-6 with TRBJ2-1, with D perhaps matching TRBD2 (5 bases). Looked up from germline, CDR1 is SGHVS and CDR2 is FNYEAQ. The CDR3 consists of 15 residues. Trimming took 2 bases from V and 5 from J, leaving 13 bases between them. CDR3 nucleotide sequence: TGTGCCAGCAGCTTATGGGAGAGCCGCCACAATGAGCAGTTCTTC. This sequence encodes CASSLWESRHNEQFF.

The chain joins TRBV7-3 to TRBJ2-1; 8 bases agree with TRBD2. Germline loops: CDR1 SGHTA, CDR2 FQGTGA. V lost 5 bases, J lost 4 bases, and 13 bases stayed unmatched. CDR3 length: 17 amino acids. In DNA form, the CDR3 reads TGTGCCAGCAGCCCCTCCGCCACGGGAGGGGCGTACAATGAGCAGTTCTTC. Translated: CASSPSATGGAYNEQFF.

The genes are TRBV7-2 and TRBJ2-1; 11 positions match TRBD2. From germline, CDR1 is SGHTA and CDR2 FQGNSA. The CDR3 covers 15 residues. The V and J ends lost 1 base and 6 bases, in that order; junction bases with no gene match: 2. CDR3 coding DNA: TGTGCCAGCAGCTTAGTAGCGGGAGGGTTCAATGAGCAGTTCTTC. Residues: CASSLVAGGFNEQFF.

The V and J genes are TRBV15 and TRBJ1-1; D not certain. V was clipped by 1 base and J by 4 bases, with 7 bases between them. CDR1 and CDR2 (germline): LNHNV, YYDKDF (reference sequence). The CDR3 totals 13 residues. CDR3 sequence (DNA): TGTGCCACCAGCAGAGGGGGTGGCACTGAAGCTTTCTTT. As protein: CATSRGGGTEAFF.

J is TRBJ1-2 and V is TRBV27; 9 nucleotides line up with TRBD1. The CDR3 consists of 14 residues. V was clipped by 10 bases and J by 4 bases; unmatched bases: 10. CDR1 is MNHEY and CDR2 is SMNVEV in the germline V gene (reference sequence). The chain's CDR3 is CATRDRVIGYGYTF. The CDR3 nucleotides are TGTGCCACCAGGGACAGGGTGATTGGCTATGGCTACACCTTC.

This clone has more than one count but fewer than ten. The chain carries TRBV12-5 and TRBJ2-5, with 7 bases that match TRBD1. V gave up 5 bases and J gave up 1 base; unmatched junction bases: 7. This CDR3 has 15 amino acids. Per germline, CDR1 LGHNT and CDR2 FRNRAP. The CDR3 DNA reads as TGTGCTAGTGGTACTGGGACAGCAATCCAAGAGACCCAGTACTTC. This sequence encodes CASGTGTAIQETQYF.

This chain uses TRBV5-6 with TRBJ1-5, with D unclear. Trimming took 0 bases from V and 5 from J, leaving 6 bases between them. The CDR3 consists of 13 residues. Germline lookup yields CDR1 SGHDT and CDR2 YYEEEE. The CDR3: CASSLGGDQPQHF. The CDR3, as DNA: TGTGCCAGCAGCTTGGGCGGAGATCAGCCCCAGCATTTT.